These 10 T cell receptor beta chains were sequenced from one sample in a study of vaccination and CD4 T cells after COVID-19 (dated by TCRdb to between 2020 and 2023). Library creation used PCR. For sequencing, an Illumina iSeq 100 was employed. DNA from cultured CD4+ T cells was subjected to TCR sequencing with the Oncomine TCR Beta short-read assay at the Johns Hopkins FTIC core. In TCRdb, the public reads were trimmed at Q25 with fastp and aligned with MiXCR, with productive beta chains retained. One record per CDR3 amino acid sequence lists the most common genes and DNA. Recorded for this sample are around 20,000 distinct CDR3 sequences; about three quarters of them occurred a single time. The top ten hold roughly 9.4% of the sample. These receptors have no identified antigens. The treatment or condition label for this specimen denotes: roughly 10-day PBMC culture with coronavirus spike peptide pools or control peptides (ViraFEST assay).

Sample: CD4+ T cells from blood, cultured in vitro. All receptors derive from a human donor who had recovered from COVID-19.

This clonotype was counted once. The V call is TRBV24-1, the J call TRBJ2-2, with unresolved D. V lost 0 bases to trimming and J lost 2 bases, with 9 bases between them. The CDR3 is 16 amino acids. The germline gives CDR1 KGHDR, CDR2 SFDVKD. CDR3 amino acids: CATSDLVGINTGELFF. The CDR3 region has the DNA TGTGCCACCAGTGATTTGGTAGGGATAAACACCGGGGAGCTGTTTTTT.

The chain joins TRBV20-1 to TRBJ1-2; 7 bases map to TRBD1. The CDR3 totals 15 residues. Trimming cost V 2 bases and J 4 bases; bases outside gene matches: 10. The germline V gene encodes CDR1 DFQATT and CDR2 SNEGSKA (reference sequence). The CDR3 sequence is CSARLAGQRGYGYTF. The DNA for the CDR3 is TGCAGTGCTAGACTCGCGGGACAGAGAGGCTATGGCTACACCTTC.

The V gene is TRBV28, the J gene TRBJ1-2; no reliable D call. This CDR3 contains 14 residues. V was pared by 5 bases and J by 8 bases, with 18 bases between. CDR1 and CDR2 (germline): MDHEN, SYDVKM. CDR3 sequence (DNA): TGTGCCAGCAGTCCCCGCGAACCGGGGTTCGGCTACACCTTC. This sequence encodes CASSPREPGFGYTF.

In its sample, this clonotype was seen a few times. The chain has TRBV20-1 and TRBJ1-1, with D perhaps TRBD1 (5 bases). The length of the CDR3 is 13 residues. Germline V lookup: CDR1 DFQATT, CDR2 SNEGSKA (reference sequence). V shed 1 base and J shed 2 bases, with 8 bases lying between them. The CDR3 spells CSARAGRNTEAFF. In DNA, the CDR3 is TGCAGTGCTAGAGCGGGACGAAACACTGAAGCTTTCTTT.

This clonotype was seen only once. The chain employs TRBV6-2 or TRBV6-3 and TRBJ1-6; D is perhaps TRBD1 (6 bases). This CDR3 spans 14 amino acids. Germline V gene data show CDR1 as MNHEY and CDR2 as SVGEGT. V gave up 2 bases and J gave up 9 bases, with 11 bases separating them. In nucleotides, the CDR3 is TGTGCCAGCAGTTACGAGGACAGACGTTCACCCCTCCACTTT. It is translated as CASSYEDRRSPLHF.

The CDR3 protein is CASSPTGGDSPLHF. The CDR3 DNA follows: TGTGCCAGCTCACCGACAGGGGGCGATTCACCCCTCCACTTT. The V call is TRBV18, the J call TRBJ1-6; 10 positions match TRBD1. Germline V gene lookup returns CDR1 KGHSH and CDR2 LQKENI. CDR3 size: 14 residues. Unmatched junction bases numbered 1, after V lost 3 bases and J lost 8 bases.

This clonotype showed up just a few times. V is TRBV24-1 and J is TRBJ2-3, with 7 bases matching TRBD1. The CDR3 has 17 residues. The V gene end was trimmed by 0 bases and the J gene end by 1 base; junction bases not matched to a gene: 6. Germline values: CDR1 KGHDR, CDR2 SFDVKD. The CDR3 sequence is CATSDLGTEGGTDTQYF. Written as DNA, the CDR3 is TGTGCCACCAGTGATTTGGGGACAGAAGGGGGCACAGATACGCAGTATTTT.

The chain couples TRBV27 to TRBJ1-2, with D unresolved. Germline V CDR1 and CDR2: MNHEY, SMNVEV (reference sequence). Trimming cost V 8 bases and J 7 bases, with 20 bases left between them. The CDR3 has 14 residues. This CDR3 is CASLIGALDGGYTF. The CDR3 bases are TGTGCCAGCTTGATAGGCGCTCTCGACGGTGGCTACACCTTC.

The chain recombines TRBV6-1 with TRBJ2-7, with D possibly matching TRBD1 (6 bases). The V end lost 5 bases, the J end lost 1 base, and 9 bases lay between the germline ends. The CDR3 has 13 residues. Germline V gene data show CDR1 as MNHNS and CDR2 as SASEGT. This chain's CDR3 is CASSSGQSYEQYF. The CDR3 coding sequence is TGTGCCAGCAGTAGCGGACAGTCCTACGAGCAGTACTTC.

The chain couples TRBV20-1 to TRBJ1-4, with D possibly being TRBD1 (6 bases). V was shortened by 4 bases and J by 3 bases, with 6 bases between the two germline ends. The CDR3 is 12 residues long. CDR1 and CDR2 from the germline V gene are DFQATT and SNEGSKA (reference sequence). The CDR3 coding sequence is TGCAGTGCTACAGGGGCTAATGAAAAACTGTTTTTT. Its translation: CSATGANEKLFF.